This T cell receptor (beta chain) came from a study of beta chain features in type 1 diabetes. The overall study: In age, gender and cell yields, patients were similar to healthy donors. General study points: Type 1 diabetes patients showed a moderate but significant shortening of TCRB CDR3s in all four CD4+ subsets.

A heparinised blood draw that averaged about 120 mL was obtained once from each donor. Central memory, naive, regulatory and stem cell-like memory CD4+ cells were sorted by CD45RO/CCR7/CD25/CD127/CD95/CD27. Only a few counts were recorded for this clone. What it binds is unknown. Sequencing targeted expressed TCRB transcripts, as all isolated RNA had been reverse transcribed. Repertoires were generated with immunoSEQ multiplex PCR, while TCRdb's copy carries only in-frame clones and drops some. Here the sample spans about 330,000 clones, approximately 11% being singletons. CDR1 is LGHNA, CDR2 YNFKEQ, per germline. The germline V and J ends were trimmed by 0 bases and 0 bases, with 21 bases remaining between them. The CDR3 has 20 amino acids.

The chain links TRBV4-2 to TRBJ1-5, with TRBD1 as a possible D gene (6 bases). The TCR sequence derives from a woman in her twenties or thirties in good health. Sequenced input: naive CD4+ T cells from blood. The CDR3 nucleotides read TGTGCCAGCAGCCAAGATATGCTCATAGGGGGGAGGGCTAGCAATCAGCCCCAGCATTTT. Protein sequence: CASSQDMLIGGRASNQPQHF.